The entry below gives a single TCR beta chain sequence along with its context. This clone came up once. Its antigen is currently not known. Per-base quality was not reported, and no clone a single base away is much larger than it. V and J lose 2 bases and 4 bases, and a span of 20 bases separates them. Reading from cysteine to phenylalanine, the CDR3 counts 17 amino acids. Kept here is only the CDR3 DNA, which spans 51 bases and is read in frame from base 1. CDR1 is given as MNHNS and CDR2 as SASEGT, both from the germline V gene. These data originate in a study of Ad26.COV2.S vaccination and SARS-CoV-2 variants (dated by TCRdb to 2020 to 2022). About the full investigation: Donors in the vaccine arm were drawn from COV1001, a phase I-IIa trial of Ad26.COV2.S in healthy adults that was multicentre, randomized, double-blind and placebo-controlled. Ad26.COV2.S was given intramuscularly at 5x10^10 or 1x10^11 viral particles, as a single shot or as two shots 56 days apart. The specificity and breadth of SARS-CoV-2-reactive T cell receptors after Ad26.COV2.S vaccination were assessed by TCRbeta repertoire sequencing. A total of roughly 32 samples were included in the TCR-sequenced set, comprising 19 Ad26.COV2.S vaccine recipients, 5 placebo recipients and 8 SARS-CoV-2 convalescent individuals. Investigators did not know the trial group allocation while performing experiments and assessing outcomes. Trial participants were randomized into five groups of five: low-dose or high-dose Ad26.COV2.S given once or twice, or placebo on both occasions.

The immunoSEQ Assay was the method used to sequence TCRbeta CDR3 regions. After extraction, genomic DNA underwent amplification by bias-controlled multiplex PCR, followed by high-throughput sequencing. As for the original processing: To quantify the absolute abundance of each unique TCRbeta CDR3 region, sequences were collapsed and filtered. T cell fraction was estimated by normalizing TCRbeta template counts to usable DNA, with usable DNA measured through amplification of reference genes found in all nucleated cells. Repertoire TCRs were annotated as SARS-CoV-2-specific when V gene, CDR3 amino acid sequence and J gene were exactly matched to a known reactive TCR set. MIRA supplied the reference SARS-CoV-2 TCR set, which was filtered for enrichment in COVID-19-positive ImmuneCODE repertoires so that public or cross-reactive TCRs were removed. Based on the MIRA antigens, annotated TCRs were further analysed at the level of specific ORF or position within ORF. Breadth was defined as the number of annotated unique rearrangements divided by the total number of unique productive rearrangements, and depth was defined as the summed frequency of the annotated unique rearrangements. Two-sided Wilcoxon rank-sum tests were applied when comparing TCR breadth between groups. Entries here come from immuneACCESS through TCRdb and include only in-frame sequences with V and J called. Some clones fail to appear in such tables; in the studies checked, an unresolved V gene covers under half of the shortfall, and the cause of the remainder is unknown. The V and J calls and clone size were taken over from that table, and D and trimming were inferred from the DNA. In this sample the table shows 350,000 to 450,000 clones, roughly 84% of which occur a single time. Roughly 3.2% of the sample rests with the top ten.

The treatment or condition tag for this specimen amounts to: 15 to 20 received Ad26.COV2.S at low or high dose, single or two shots; roughly five received placebo; per-sample allocation not given. For vaccine and placebo recipients, repertoires were sequenced using samples collected on day 63 after the first injection. Between 29 July and 7 August 2020, Cohort 1b enrolled about two dozen adults aged 18-55 years at one site in Boston, USA. Ad26.COV2.S was a replication-incompetent adenovirus type 26 vector expressing a prefusion-stabilized SARS-CoV-2 spike protein from the original Wuhan strain. What the authors observed across the whole study: It was noted by the authors that total T cell responses may have been underestimated by the TCR breadth and depth analyses. Vaccine and placebo recipients had comparable non-spike TCR breadth, which fits with the vaccine containing only spike. Compared with placebo recipients, Ad26.COV2.S recipients showed higher spike-specific TCR breadth (P = 0.0014). After vaccination, substantial breadth of spike-specific CD8+ and CD4+ T cell responses was reported. The study was not powered for comparison of responses between vaccine doses or regimens.

The chain links TRBV6-1 with TRBJ1-1, and TRBD1 may be the D gene, going by 5 matching bases. This receptor was taken from a person between 18 and 65 years old who received the Ad26.COV2.S COVID-19 vaccine or a placebo. The source was peripheral blood, collected in a trial of Ad26.COV2.S vaccine versus placebo. Read as DNA, the sequence is TGTGCCAGCAGTGAAAGGGGCATGGGGCAGGTGCCCACTGAAGCTTTCTTT. This translates into CASSERGMGQVPTEAFF.